These T cell receptor beta chains were read from a single sample in a study of blood T cell repertoires in COVID-19. Profiling relied on immunoSEQ multiplex PCR, and the TCRdb table lists in-frame clones only, not all of them. The sample consists of some 65,000 clones, around 88% of them appearing once. The specimen was peripheral blood. Receptors were obtained from a woman older than 75 with active COVID-19. Both conserved end residues are trimmed from each CDR3.

v_call	j_call	cdr3_aa
TRBV7-9	TRBJ2-3	ASSSYSGDVH
TRBV2	TRBJ2-3	ASSPGSTDTQY
TRBV6-6	TRBJ1-6	ATSDPGTANSPLH
TRBV2	TRBJ2-7	ASSTSGGAYEQY
TRBV30	TRBJ2-7	AWSGGQGTYEQY
TRBV19	TRBJ1-3	ASRQEGSGNTIY
TRBV12-2	TRBJ1-4	ASRKKNCF
TRBV4-2	TRBJ1-4	ASSQDGRVGEKLF
TRBV11-2	TRBJ2-7	ASSRDRASYEQY
TRBV5-1	TRBJ2-1	ASSLGAGDNEQF
TRBV6-5	TRBJ1-1	ASSRMEGGLTEAF
TRBV2	TRBJ2-7	ASKGLTYEQY
TRBV11-1	TRBJ2-1	ASSLEGAGSYNEQF
TRBV2	TRBJ1-2	ASTPGPAGGYT
TRBV12-3/TRBV12-4	TRBJ2-7	ASSPGLASY
TRBV20-1	TRBJ2-5	SASQGASETQY
TRBV5-1	TRBJ2-1	ASSSTSGGPLDYNEQF
TRBV16	TRBJ1-2	ASSQSRDSLYGYT
TRBV12-3/TRBV12-4	TRBJ1-1	ATGTLNTEAF
TRBV6-1	TRBJ2-6	ASSGRDRGFGANVLT
TRBV4-1	TRBJ1-5	ASSQSGGGNQPQH
TRBV5-8	TRBJ1-1	ASSRRNTEAF
TRBV18	TRBJ1-1	ASSLTRGQVAEAF
TRBV7-3	TRBJ2-1	ASSETSGGTPGEQF
TRBV4-3	TRBJ2-5	ASSHPSSKGETQY
TRBV5-1	TRBJ2-3	ASGRTSGGTDTQY
TRBV27	TRBJ2-2	ASSFITGELF
TRBV9	TRBJ1-2	ASSLLGTGHGYT
TRBV2	TRBJ2-7	ASRGQVGSYEQY
TRBV7-2	TRBJ2-1	ASSLEPGTYNEQF
TRBV7-8	TRBJ2-2	ASSPGLAGITGELF
TRBV30	TRBJ2-7	AWSLQGASEQY
TRBV4-1	TRBJ1-2	ASSQVLEQGLYGYT
TRBV7-9	TRBJ1-1	ASSTLRGTEAF
TRBV10-3	TRBJ2-7	AISEWRGRIGGASYEQY
TRBV11-3	TRBJ2-5	ASSRGQGPQETQY
TRBV28	TRBJ1-3	ASSLSAGNTIY
TRBV9	TRBJ2-5	ASSVATGETQY
TRBV2	TRBJ1-2	ASSEGQSRYGYT
TRBV11-2	TRBJ2-7	ASSPGAGGAEY
TRBV6-2/TRBV6-3	TRBJ2-1	ASSYSTREYNEQF
TRBV10-3	TRBJ2-3	AIAAGGLGTQY
TRBV7-9	TRBJ1-4	ASSFGDRVPGKLF
TRBV7-2	TRBJ1-3	ASSFLYGASGNTIY
TRBV10-3	TRBJ2-4	AISEGRQGPKNIQY
TRBV10-3	TRBJ1-5	AIRDRFNQPQH
TRBV2	TRBJ2-2	ASSTQAGRSTGELF
TRBV4-1	TRBJ2-1	ASSQGELAAYNEQF
TRBV7-9	TRBJ2-6	ASRTSSGLSSGANVLT
TRBV2	TRBJ2-2	ASSGRGGETGELF
TRBV6-2/TRBV6-3	TRBJ2-3	ASSGRLADTQY
TRBV5-1	TRBJ1-1	ASSTQGGGAF
TRBV4-3	TRBJ2-1	ASSQASGGFYNEQF
TRBV23-1	TRBJ1-4	ASTTDREGEKLF
TRBV11-3	TRBJ2-4	ASSLGGAGTKNIQY